What follows are 8 T cell receptor beta chains derived from one specimen sequenced in a study of regulatory T cells in long-lasting Graves disease (dated by TCRdb to the early 2020s). Explained via the paper, the time point label denotes: newly diagnosed GD, antithyroid drugs for less than 3 months. RNA was extracted from PBMCs in TRIzol for both TCR sequencing and RNA sequencing. To prepare the library, multiplex PCR was applied. Sequencing instrument: Illumina HiSeq 4000. TCR beta libraries were built with iRepertoire HTBI primers and Arm-PCR amplification of CDR3 regions. TCRdb reanalyzed the raw reads on its own, using fastp at Q25 for trimming and MiXCR for clone calling, and kept in-frame beta chains. When rows share a CDR3 protein, they turn into one entry using the most common DNA and genes. Recorded for this sample are 450,000 to 650,000 distinct CDR3 sequences; about 16% of them occurred a single time. The ten biggest clones cover just under 25% of the sample.

This sample was shared with a second study, whose subject was T cells in Graves' hyperthyroidism and ophthalmopathy.

The sample was peripheral blood mononuclear cells (PBMCs), taken at new diagnosis, from a patient treated with antithyroid drugs. All receptors derive from a woman aged 40 to 65 with Graves disease. Donor details come from another sample of the same person, matched by shared clones.

This clonotype appeared a few times. The gene calls are TRBV2 and TRBJ2-2; D call uncertain. Germline V gene sequence: CDR1 SNHLY, CDR2 FYNNEI. Trimming took 5 bases from V and 3 from J, leaving 7 bases between them. CDR3 length: 13 residues. This CDR3 is CASSYGYTGELFF. The CDR3 nucleotides are TGTGCCAGCAGTTACGGGTACACCGGGGAGCTGTTTTTT.

The rearrangement uses TRBV19 and TRBJ2-5; 8 bases agree with TRBD2. CDR1 and CDR2 from the germline V gene are LNHDA and SQIVND (reference sequence). Unmatched junction bases numbered 11, after V lost 3 bases and J lost 2 bases. The CDR3 sequence is 17 residues long. The CDR3 nucleotides are TGTGCCAGTAGTATCTCTTTTAATCAGCGGGGGCAAGAGACCCAGTACTTC. Its protein is CASSISFNQRGQETQYF.

V gene TRBV7-2 combines with J gene TRBJ2-1; the match to TRBD2 covers 16 bases. Losses at the gene ends were 11 bases for V and 8 bases for J; bases not matched to a gene: 12. Germline CDR1 SGHTA, CDR2 FQGNSA. This CDR3 region has 16 residues. CDR3 in amino acids: CAGGTSGGELLHEQFF. CDR3 sequence (DNA): TGTGCCGGGGGGACTAGCGGGGGGGAACTACTCCATGAGCAGTTCTTC.

This clonotype was found a few times. The rearrangement links TRBV4-1 to TRBJ1-1, with 8 bases matching TRBD1. The CDR3 length is 15 residues. Looked up from germline, CDR1 is MGHRA and CDR2 is YSYEKL. With 7 bases clipped from V and 1 base from J, the junction kept 8 bases outside the gene matches. The CDR3 DNA sequence: TGCGCCAGCACCCTCTCAGGGGGCGCGAACACTGAAGCTTTCTTT. Translation gives CASTLSGGANTEAFF.

This clonotype showed up many times. The V call is TRBV12-3 or TRBV12-4, the J call TRBJ1-2, with a tentative D call TRBD1 (5 bases). The CDR3 is made up of 17 amino acids. V dropped 8 bases and J dropped 2 bases, with 24 bases sitting between them. The CDR3 here is CASVTFRWGIKNYGYTF. The CDR3 nucleotides are TGTGCCAGCGTCACCTTCCGGTGGGGGATTAAAAACTATGGCTACACCTTC.

This clonotype was observed at least ten times. V is TRBV13 and J is TRBJ2-1; D not resolved. CDR3 length: 11 amino acids. V lost 4 bases to trimming and J lost 10 bases, with 8 bases between them. Germline values: CDR1 PRHDT, CDR2 FYEKMQ (reference sequence). The chain's CDR3 is CASSSLGEQFF. The CDR3 DNA sequence: TGTGCCAGCAGCTCTCTGGGGGAGCAGTTCTTC. Using reference TRBV13 and TRBJ2-1 for the parts outside the CDR3, the full variable domain is AAGVIQSPRHLIKEKRETATLKCYPIPRHDTVYWYQQGPGQDPQFLISFYEKMQSDKGSIPDRFSAQQFSDYHSELNMSSLELGDSALYFCASSSLGEQFFGPGTRLTVL.

This clonotype has at least ten counts. The chain combines TRBV20-1 with TRBJ2-2; 7 bases are shared with TRBD2. The CDR3 loop spans 14 amino acids. V trimming: 5 bases; J trimming: 2 bases; junction bases outside the gene matches: 5. Germline V lookup: CDR1 DFQATT, CDR2 SNEGSKA (reference sequence). CDR3 nucleotide sequence: TGCAGTGCTTTAGGACTAGGAAACACCGGGGAGCTGTTTTTT. Its translation: CSALGLGNTGELFF.

This clonotype showed up many times. J is TRBJ2-7 and V is TRBV10-3; 8 bases align to TRBD1. The V gene end was trimmed by 5 bases and the J gene end by 0 bases; junction bases not matched to a gene: 15. Germline loops: CDR1 ENHRY, CDR2 SYGVKD. The CDR3 consists of 18 residues. CDR3 region: CAISPSGTGSKSSYEQYF. The CDR3 DNA sequence: TGTGCCATCAGTCCCTCCGGGACAGGTTCCAAGAGCTCCTACGAGCAGTACTTC.